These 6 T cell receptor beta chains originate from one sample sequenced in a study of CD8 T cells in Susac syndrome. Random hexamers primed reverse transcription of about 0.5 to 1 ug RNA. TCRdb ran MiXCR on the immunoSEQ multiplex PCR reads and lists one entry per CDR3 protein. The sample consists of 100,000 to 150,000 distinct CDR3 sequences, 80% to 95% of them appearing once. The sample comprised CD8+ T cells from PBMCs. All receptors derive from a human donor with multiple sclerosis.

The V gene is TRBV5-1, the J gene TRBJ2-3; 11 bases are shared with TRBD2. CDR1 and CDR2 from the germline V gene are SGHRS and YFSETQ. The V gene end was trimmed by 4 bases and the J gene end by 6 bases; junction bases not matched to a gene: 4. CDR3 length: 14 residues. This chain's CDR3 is CASSPSGGLDTQYF. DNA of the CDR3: TGCGCCAGCAGCCCTAGCGGGGGGCTTGATACGCAGTATTTT.

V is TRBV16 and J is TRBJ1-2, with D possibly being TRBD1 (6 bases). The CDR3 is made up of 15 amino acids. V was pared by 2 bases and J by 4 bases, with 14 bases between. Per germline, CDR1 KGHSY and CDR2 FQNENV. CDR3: CASSQIPGQSYGYTF. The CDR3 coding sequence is TGTGCCAGCAGCCAAATCCCCGGACAGAGCTATGGCTACACCTTC.

The CDR3 coding sequence is TGTGCCAGCAGCCGGGGACCCTACACCGGGGAGCTGTTTTTT. This gives the protein CASSRGPYTGELFF. The rearrangement joins TRBV7-2 to TRBJ2-2, with D perhaps given as TRBD1 or TRBD2 (5 bases each). Per the germline V gene, CDR1 is SGHTA and CDR2 is FQGNSA. The CDR3 is 14 amino acids. Between the trimmed V and J ends, which lost 5 bases and 3 bases, there was a span of 10 bases.

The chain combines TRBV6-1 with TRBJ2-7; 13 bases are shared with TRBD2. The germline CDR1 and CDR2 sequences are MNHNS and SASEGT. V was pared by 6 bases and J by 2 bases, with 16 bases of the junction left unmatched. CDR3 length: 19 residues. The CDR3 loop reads CASSQLAGGPEASPYEQYF. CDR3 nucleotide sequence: TGTGCCAGCAGCCAACTAGCGGGGGGGCCTGAGGCCTCTCCCTACGAGCAGTACTTC.

In DNA form, the CDR3 reads TGTGCCAGCAGTGAGACTAGCGGGGCACCCTACGAGCAGTACGTC. It specifies CASSETSGAPYEQYV. The chain joins TRBV6-1 to TRBJ2-7, with TRBD2 matching over 11 bases. Per germline, CDR1 MNHNS and CDR2 SASEGT. This CDR3 is 15 amino acids long. J lost 2 bases, V lost 3 bases, and 3 bases had no gene match.

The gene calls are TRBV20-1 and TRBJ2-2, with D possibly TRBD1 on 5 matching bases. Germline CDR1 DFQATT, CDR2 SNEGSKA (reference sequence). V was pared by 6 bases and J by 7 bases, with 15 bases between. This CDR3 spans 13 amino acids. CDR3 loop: CSAPTSGIGELFF. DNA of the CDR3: TGCAGTGCCCCCACCTCAGGGATCGGGGAGCTGTTTTTT.